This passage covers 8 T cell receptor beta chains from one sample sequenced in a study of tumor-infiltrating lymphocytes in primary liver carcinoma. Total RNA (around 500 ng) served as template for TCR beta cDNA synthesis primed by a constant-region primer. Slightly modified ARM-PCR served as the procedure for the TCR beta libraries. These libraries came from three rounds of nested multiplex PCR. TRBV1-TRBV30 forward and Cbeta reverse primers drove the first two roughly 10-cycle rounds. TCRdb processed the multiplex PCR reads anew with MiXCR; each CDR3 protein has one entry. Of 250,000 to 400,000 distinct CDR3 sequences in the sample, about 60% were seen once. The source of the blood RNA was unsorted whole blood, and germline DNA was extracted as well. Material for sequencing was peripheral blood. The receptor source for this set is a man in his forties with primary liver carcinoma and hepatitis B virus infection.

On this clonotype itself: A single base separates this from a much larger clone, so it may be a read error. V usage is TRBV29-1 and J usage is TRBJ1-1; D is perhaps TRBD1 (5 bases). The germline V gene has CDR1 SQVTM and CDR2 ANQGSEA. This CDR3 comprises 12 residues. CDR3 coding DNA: TGCAACGGAGCACAGCAGGGCACTGAAGCTTTCTTT. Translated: CNGAQQGTEAFF.

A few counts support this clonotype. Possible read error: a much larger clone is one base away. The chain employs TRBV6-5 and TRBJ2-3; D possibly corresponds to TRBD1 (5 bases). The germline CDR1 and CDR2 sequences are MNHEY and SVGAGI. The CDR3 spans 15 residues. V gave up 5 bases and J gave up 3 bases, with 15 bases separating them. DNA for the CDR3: TGTGCCAGCAGTGGGGCTCCGGATCGGACAGATACGCAGTATTTT. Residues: CASSGAPDRTDTQYF.

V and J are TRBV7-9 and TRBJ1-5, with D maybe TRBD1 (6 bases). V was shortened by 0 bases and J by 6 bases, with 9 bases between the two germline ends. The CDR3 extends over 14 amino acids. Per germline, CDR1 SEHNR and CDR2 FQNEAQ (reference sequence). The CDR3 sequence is CASSLAGRGQPQHF. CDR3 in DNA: TGTGCCAGCAGCTTAGCGGGCAGGGGTCAGCCCCAGCATTTT.

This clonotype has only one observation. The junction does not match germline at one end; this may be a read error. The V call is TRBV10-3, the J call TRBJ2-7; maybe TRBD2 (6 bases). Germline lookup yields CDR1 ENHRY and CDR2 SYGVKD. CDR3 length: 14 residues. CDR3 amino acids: CAIRTRASETEQHF. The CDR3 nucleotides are TGTGCCATCAGGACCCGGGCTAGCGAAACCGAGCAGCACTTC.

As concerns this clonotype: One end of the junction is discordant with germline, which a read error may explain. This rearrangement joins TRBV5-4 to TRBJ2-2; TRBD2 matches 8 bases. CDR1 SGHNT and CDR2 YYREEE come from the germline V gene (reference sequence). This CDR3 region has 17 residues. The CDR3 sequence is CVSSLPSSGTNTGELFF. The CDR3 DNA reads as TGTGTCAGCAGCCTACCTAGTAGCGGGACGAACACCGGGGAGCTGTTTTTT.

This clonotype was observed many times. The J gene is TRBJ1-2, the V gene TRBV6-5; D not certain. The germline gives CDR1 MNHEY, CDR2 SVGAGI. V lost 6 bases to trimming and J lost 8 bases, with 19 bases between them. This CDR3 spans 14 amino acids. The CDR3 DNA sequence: TGTGCCAGCAGGCTTGACGGAGTTCTCGAGGGCTACACCTTC. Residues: CASRLDGVLEGYTF.

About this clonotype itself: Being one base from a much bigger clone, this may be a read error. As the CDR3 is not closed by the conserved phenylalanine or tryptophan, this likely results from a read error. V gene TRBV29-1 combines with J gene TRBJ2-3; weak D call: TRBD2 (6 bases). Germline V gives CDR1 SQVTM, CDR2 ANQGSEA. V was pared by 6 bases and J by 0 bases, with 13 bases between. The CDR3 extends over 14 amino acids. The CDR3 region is CSVAFTSSTDTQYL. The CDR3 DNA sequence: TGCAGCGTCGCATTCACTAGCAGCACAGATACGCAGTATCTT.

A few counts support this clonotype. The CDR3 DNA reads TGTGCCAGCAGTCCACGGGACAGGGACTACGAGCAGTACTTC. As protein: CASSPRDRDYEQYF. The gene calls are TRBV28 and TRBJ2-7; TRBD1 agrees at 9 bases. Germline V gives CDR1 MDHEN, CDR2 SYDVKM. The CDR3 is 14 residues long. The J segment lost 3 bases and the V segment lost 5 bases, leaving 5 bases of the junction unmatched.